The 15 T cell receptor beta chains below all came from one sample that was sequenced in a study of technical replicates of blood from a handful of donors. Profiled with immunoSEQ multiplex PCR; TCRdb holds only in-frame clones, not every one. The sample shows about 80,000 clones, 90% to 95% of them seen only once. Sequencing was carried out using T cells isolated from PBMCs. The source is a human donor in good health.

The chain couples TRBV28 to TRBJ2-7; 9 positions agree with TRBD2. Trimming at V came to 4 bases and at J to 0 bases, leaving 7 bases not matched to a gene. Per the germline V gene, CDR1 is MDHEN and CDR2 is SYDVKM. The CDR3 totals 16 residues. CDR3 in DNA: TGTGCCAGCAGTTCAGAGCGGGAGGCTAGCTCCTACGAGCAGTACTTC. This codes for CASSSEREASSYEQYF.

The V call is TRBV28, the J call TRBJ1-2; 9 bases match TRBD1. V dropped 4 bases and J dropped 2; count of bases not matched to a gene: 5. CDR3 size: 15 residues. Germline V lookup: CDR1 MDHEN, CDR2 SYDVKM. CDR3 residues: CASSSPGQGNYGYTF. The CDR3 DNA reads as TGTGCCAGCAGTTCACCGGGACAGGGAAACTATGGCTACACCTTC.

The V gene is TRBV13, the J gene TRBJ2-1; possibly TRBD2 for D (5 bases). Deletions cut 5 bases from V and 3 bases from J, with 14 bases between. The CDR3 covers 15 residues. Germline CDR1 and CDR2: PRHDT and FYEKMQ (reference sequence). CDR3 bases: TGTGCCAGCAGCCTTGACCGGGATTTCTACAATGAGCAGTTCTTC. Translating gives CASSLDRDFYNEQFF.

This rearrangement joins TRBV11-2 to TRBJ2-7, with D possibly matching TRBD1 (6 bases). Germline values: CDR1 SGHAT, CDR2 FQNNGV. This CDR3 has 14 residues. Trimming removed 3 bases at V and 2 bases at J, with 11 bases between. CDR3 protein: CASSFYRATYEQYF. In DNA form, the CDR3 reads TGTGCCAGCAGCTTCTACAGGGCGACCTACGAGCAGTACTTC. Full variable domain (missing parts from reference TRBV11-2 and TRBJ2-7): EAGVAQSPRYKIIEKRQSVAFWCNPISGHATLYWYQQILGQGPKLLIQFQNNGVVDDSQLPKDRFSAERLKGVDSTLKIQPAKLEDSAVYLCASSFYRATYEQYFGPGTRLTVT.

The chain employs TRBV4-1 and TRBJ2-1; D unclear. CDR1 is MGHRA and CDR2 is YSYEKL in the germline V gene. This CDR3 spans 16 amino acids. V was cut by 1 base and J by 8 bases, with 18 bases left in between. The CDR3 protein is CASSQAISLVPHEQFF. The CDR3 DNA sequence: TGCGCCAGCAGCCAAGCCATTAGCCTTGTTCCCCATGAGCAGTTCTTC.

This clone was detected once. The chain employs TRBV7-2 and TRBJ2-3; 7 nucleotides agree with TRBD2. The germline CDR1 and CDR2 sequences are SGHTA and FQGNSA. The CDR3 covers 15 residues. V was pared by 1 base and J by 7 bases, with 8 bases of the junction left unmatched. The CDR3 spells CASSLDSSGANTQYF. CDR3 DNA: TGTGCCAGCAGCTTAGACTCTAGCGGAGCGAATACGCAGTATTTT.

This chain joins TRBV5-1 and TRBJ2-1; D may be TRBD1 (6 bases). The length of the CDR3 is 13 residues. Trimming cost V 4 bases and J 3 bases, with 8 bases left between them. Looked up from germline, CDR1 is SGHRS and CDR2 is YFSETQ. CDR3 DNA: TGCGCCAGCAGCCGGGACATCTACAATGAGCAGTTCTTC. The encoded protein is CASSRDIYNEQFF.

The rearrangement uses TRBV5-1 and TRBJ2-1; TRBD2 might be the D (6 bases). The CDR3 loop spans 12 amino acids. Germline V lookup: CDR1 SGHRS, CDR2 YFSETQ. V lost 3 bases and J lost 6, with 7 bases in between. In DNA form, the CDR3 reads TGCGCCAGCAGCTCGGGAGTCAATGAGCAGTTCTTC. As protein: CASSSGVNEQFF.

In regard to this clone: The same CDR3 is also encoded by other DNA sequences in this sample. The CDR3 DNA follows: TGTGCCAGCAGTCGCGGACTAGCGGCACAAGAGACCCAGTACTTC. Translated, it gives CASSRGLAAQETQYF. The J gene is TRBJ2-5, the V gene TRBV7-9; 10 bases agree with TRBD2. The V gene end was trimmed by 6 bases and the J gene end by 2 bases; junction bases not matched to a gene: 6. The length of the CDR3 is 15 residues. The V gene's germline CDR1 is SEHNR and CDR2 FQNEAQ (reference sequence).

The chain recombines TRBV9 with TRBJ2-2; 8 bases map to TRBD2. CDR3 length: 15 amino acids. Germline assignment: CDR1 SGDLS and CDR2 YYNGEE. J lost 6 bases, V lost 3 bases, and 7 bases had no gene match. The CDR3 protein is CASSARPGLAGELFF. In nucleotides, the CDR3 is TGTGCCAGCAGCGCACGCCCGGGACTAGCCGGGGAGCTGTTTTTT. The full variable domain, in which reference TRBV9 and TRBJ2-2 provide the parts outside the CDR3, is DSGVTQTPKHLITATGQRVTLRCSPRSGDLSVYWYQQSLDQGLQFLIQYYNGEERAKGNILERFSAQQFPDLHSELNLSSLELGDSALYFCASSARPGLAGELFFGEGSRLTVL.

The rearrangement uses TRBV4-2 and TRBJ2-5; TRBD1 aligns across 10 bases. The CDR3 totals 13 residues. With V trimmed by 5 bases and J by 4 bases, 1 base remained unmatched. CDR1 LGHNA and CDR2 YNFKEQ come from the germline V gene. The CDR3 protein is CASSWDRGETQYF. CDR3 bases: TGTGCCAGCAGCTGGGACAGGGGAGAGACCCAGTACTTC.

This clone came up once. The chain employs TRBV4-1 and TRBJ1-5, with a possible D match to TRBD1 (6 bases). The germline V gene encodes CDR1 MGHRA and CDR2 YSYEKL. V was shortened by 2 bases and J by 8 bases, with 13 bases between the two germline ends. The CDR3 has 14 residues. The CDR3: CASSQLLGDKPQHF. Written as DNA, the CDR3 is TGCGCCAGCAGCCAACTATTGGGGGACAAGCCCCAGCATTTT.

This clone was detected once. The rearrangement links TRBV18 to TRBJ1-2, with TRBD1 matching over 7 bases. Per the germline V gene, CDR1 is KGHSH and CDR2 is LQKENI. The CDR3 is made up of 14 amino acids. V dropped 6 bases and J dropped 2; count of bases not matched to a gene: 6. The CDR3 nucleotides are TGTGCCAGCTCCCCCGGGGACAGAAACTATGGCTACACCTTC. Translated: CASSPGDRNYGYTF. The full variable domain, rest sourced from reference TRBV18 and TRBJ1-2, is NAGVMQNPRHLVRRRGQEARLRCSPMKGHSHVYWYRQLPEEGLKFMVYLQKENIIDESGMPKERFSAEFPKEGPSILRIQQVVRGDSAAYFCASSPGDRNYGYTFGSGTRLTVV.

V gene TRBV2 combines with J gene TRBJ2-3; tentative D call: TRBD2 (6 bases). V was trimmed by 6 bases and J by 6 bases, leaving 22 bases between them. Germline V gives CDR1 SNHLY, CDR2 FYNNEI. CDR3 length equals 16 residues. CDR3: CASSDTGTLISDTQYF. CDR3 in DNA: TGTGCCAGCAGCGACACCGGGACTTTAATTTCGGATACGCAGTATTTT.

This chain joins TRBV25-1 and TRBJ2-5, with 9 bases identical to TRBD1. The junction had 14 bases not matched to a gene; V was cut back by 8 bases and J by 4 bases. The CDR3 is 16 residues long. From germline, CDR1 is MGHDK and CDR2 SYGVNS. Here the CDR3 reads CASGENRGRTGETQYF. The CDR3 DNA is TGTGCCAGCGGGGAGAACAGGGGGCGGACGGGAGAGACCCAGTACTTC.